The 23 T cell receptor beta chains presented below share a single source sample, sequenced in a study of T cells expressing NK-cell markers. From the 5' RACE reads, TCRdb lists one entry per CDR3 protein and no DNA. The sample has about 460,000 distinct CDR3 sequences; the top ten hold more than 1.4%. The sample comprised blood T cells: a sorted CD56 or NKG2C T cell subset, CD4+ or CD8+ T cells, or bulk PBMC T cells (not recorded which). The source is a woman aged 45 to 65 in good health.

The gene calls are TRBV12-3 or TRBV12-4 and TRBJ1-4; TCRdb designates TRBD1, a call that cannot be tested without DNA. This CDR3 contains 13 residues. The CDR3 here is CASRTGPAEKLFF.

The chain links TRBV12-3 or TRBV12-4 to TRBJ1-1. This CDR3 is 14 amino acids long. The CDR3 is CASSPMTLNTEAFF.

The chain couples TRBV20-1 to TRBJ2-3. This CDR3 has 11 residues. Germline V gene data show CDR1 as DFQATT and CDR2 as SNEGSKA (reference sequence). The chain's CDR3 is CSAEITDTQYF.

The chain has TRBV6-1 and TRBJ1-2. Per the germline V gene, CDR1 is MNHNS and CDR2 is SASEGT. The CDR3 totals 13 residues. CDR3 loop: CASSGDGIYGYTF.

The chain joins TRBV12-3 or TRBV12-4 to TRBJ2-1; TCRdb indicates TRBD2, and absent DNA this call remains unverified. The CDR3 length is 15 residues. The CDR3 region is CASSHNIAGGLEQFF.

The chain combines TRBV28 with TRBJ2-4; there is no DNA to check the TCRdb D call of TRBD1. The V gene's germline CDR1 is MDHEN and CDR2 SYDVKM. This CDR3 contains 14 residues. CDR3 sequence: CASSLQGPKNIQYF.

J is TRBJ2-7 and V is TRBV5-1. This CDR3 has 12 residues. CDR1 is SGHRS, CDR2 YFSETQ, per germline. The CDR3 loop reads CASSLGQYEQYF. Full variable domain (missing parts from reference TRBV5-1 and TRBJ2-7): KAGVTQTPRYLIKTRGQQVTLSCSPISGHRSVSWYQQTPGQGLQFLFEYFSETQRNKGNFPGRFSGRQFSNSRSEMNVSTLELGDSALYLCASSLGQYEQYFGPGTRLTVT.

The chain joins TRBV5-1 to TRBJ2-5; TCRdb indicates TRBD1, and absent DNA this call remains unverified. The CDR3 is 15 amino acids. CDR1 is SGHRS and CDR2 is YFSETQ in the germline V gene. The CDR3 is CASRPLLGGQETQYF.

The rearrangement uses TRBV7-7 and TRBJ2-2. The CDR3 has 15 amino acids. Germline V gives CDR1 SSHAT, CDR2 FNYEAQ (reference sequence). CDR3 protein: CASSPSGINTGELFF.

The chain has TRBV6-5 and TRBJ2-7; the TCRdb D gene call, TRBD1, has no DNA to confirm it. Germline CDR1 and CDR2: MNHEY and SVGAGI. The CDR3 totals 17 residues. The CDR3 is CASSPVDSGLISYEQYF.

This chain joins TRBV12-3 or TRBV12-4 and TRBJ2-3; TCRdb calls TRBD2, which cannot be checked without DNA. CDR3 size: 15 residues. CDR3 protein: CASNGLAGRTDTQYF.

V usage is TRBV20-1 and J usage is TRBJ2-7; the TCRdb call, TRBD2, lacks DNA for checking. The CDR3 totals 15 residues. In germline, CDR1 is DFQATT, CDR2 SNEGSKA (reference sequence). CDR3 residues: CSARQWRQGSYEQYF.

V gene TRBV12-3 or TRBV12-4 combines with J gene TRBJ1-2; TCRdb outputs TRBD1, but without DNA this stays unchecked. There are 14 residues in the CDR3. The CDR3 loop reads CASCEQGNNYGYTF.

V usage is TRBV3-1 and J usage is TRBJ2-7; TCRdb calls TRBD1, which cannot be checked without DNA. The CDR3 sequence is 13 residues long. CDR1 and CDR2 (germline): LGHDT, YNNKEL (reference sequence). CDR3 sequence: CASSTGQNYEQYF.

This rearrangement joins TRBV11-3 to TRBJ1-1; the D call of TRBD1 rests on TCRdb alone, since no DNA is present to check it. Germline V gene lookup returns CDR1 SGHNT and CDR2 YENEEA. CDR3 size: 13 residues. The CDR3 reads CASSAPTGERAFF.

The gene calls are TRBV6-5 and TRBJ2-2; the D call of TRBD1 rests on TCRdb alone, since no DNA is present to check it. The CDR3 loop spans 13 amino acids. Germline CDR1 MNHEY, CDR2 SVGAGI. The CDR3 is CASRGGWGGELFF.

The chain couples TRBV5-6 to TRBJ2-5. The germline gives CDR1 SGHDT, CDR2 YYEEEE. The CDR3 covers 14 residues. The CDR3 spells CASSLLDYQETQYF.

The chain carries TRBV4-1 and TRBJ2-3. Looked up from germline, CDR1 is MGHRA and CDR2 is YSYEKL. The CDR3 extends over 14 amino acids. CDR3 loop: CASSQVLVTDTQYF.

V usage is TRBV20-1 and J usage is TRBJ2-3; the TCRdb call, TRBD1, lacks DNA for checking. The CDR3 loop spans 14 amino acids. Germline V CDR1 and CDR2: DFQATT, SNEGSKA (reference sequence). This CDR3 reads CSALSGGSTDTQYF.

The V call is TRBV18, the J call TRBJ2-6; there is no DNA to check the TCRdb D call of TRBD1. The CDR3 loop spans 16 amino acids. Germline V gives CDR1 KGHSH, CDR2 LQKENI. The CDR3 loop reads CASPRTALSGANVLTF. Looking up the rest from reference TRBV18 and TRBJ2-6 gives the full variable domain: NAGVMQNPRHLVRRRGQEARLRCSPMKGHSHVYWYRQLPEEGLKFMVYLQKENIIDESGMPKERFSAEFPKEGPSILRIQQVVRGDSAAYFCASPRTALSGANVLTFGAGSRLTVL.

The CDR3 region is CASSQVMDMRGPAGPQHF. This chain connects TRBV6-1 to TRBJ1-5; TCRdb's D call of TRBD1 is untestable without DNA. The CDR3 sequence is 18 residues long. Germline V CDR1 and CDR2: MNHNS, SASEGT.

The chain carries TRBV20-1 and TRBJ2-1; TCRdb lists TRBD1, though no DNA is available to test this call. This CDR3 has 16 amino acids. Germline V gives CDR1 DFQATT, CDR2 SNEGSKA (reference sequence). CDR3: CSARAPTGTRHNEQFF.

This sequence joins TRBV29-1 and TRBJ2-7; without DNA, the TCRdb call of TRBD1 cannot be checked. Germline CDR1 SQVTM, CDR2 ANQGSEA. The CDR3 is 12 residues long. CDR3 residues: CSVGKTGVEQYF.